The clone carrying this TCR beta chain was picked up one time. The data belong to a study of control samples from healthy donors and cancer patients. Produced via immunoSEQ multiplex PCR; TCRdb's table is partial and in-frame only. Altogether 120,000 or so clones are present, 80% to 90% being singletons, with the ten largest covering about 2.7%. This receptor was obtained from a man aged 55 to 70 in good health. Sequencing used blood.

CDR3 nucleotide sequence: TGTGCCAGTAGTATTGGAGCCGGGCAGGGGGACAATGAGCAGTTCTTC. It encodes CASSIGAGQGDNEQFF. V and J are TRBV19 and TRBJ2-1, with 7 bases identical to TRBD1. The CDR3 has 16 amino acids. Germline V gives CDR1 LNHDA, CDR2 SQIVND (reference sequence). Trimming at V came to 3 bases and at J to 5 bases, leaving 10 bases not matched to a gene.